The rows below give T cell receptor beta chains drawn from one sample of a study of blood T cells in healthy people across ages. MiXCR was run by TCRdb on the 5' RACE reads, yielding one entry per CDR3 protein. The sample shows about 1,500,000 distinct CDR3 sequences, approximately 42% of them seen only once. The sample consisted of blood. These receptors all come from a young woman in good health. The CDR3 runs from the conserved cysteine through the conserved F or W. The order of the fields is D gene, V gene, clone size, J gene, CDR3 protein, CDR3 DNA. The D gene is left open where the match is weak. Rows may omit the clone size; those that give it use once, few, many or a size class.

D gene: NA; V gene: TRBV3-1; clone size: NA; J gene: TRBJ1-4; CDR3 protein: CASSQDLRIEKLFF; CDR3 DNA: TGTGCCAGCAGCCAAGATTTGAGGATTGAAAAACTGTTTTTT
D gene: NA; V gene: TRBV20-1; clone size: NA; J gene: TRBJ1-1; CDR3 protein: CSAHGTGGRNTEAFF; CDR3 DNA: TGCAGTGCTCACGGGACCGGAGGAAGGAACACTGAAGCTTTCTTT
D gene: NA; V gene: TRBV11-2; clone size: NA; J gene: TRBJ2-3; CDR3 protein: CASSLNGLRTDTQYF; CDR3 DNA: TGTGCCAGCAGCTTAAATGGGCTCCGCACAGATACGCAGTATTTT
D gene: TRBD1; V gene: TRBV3-1; clone size: NA; J gene: TRBJ1-4; CDR3 protein: CASSSQGGYGEKLFF; CDR3 DNA: TGTGCCAGCAGTAGTCAAGGGGGCTATGGTGAAAAACTGTTTTTT
D gene: TRBD2; V gene: TRBV12-3/TRBV12-4; clone size: NA; J gene: TRBJ2-1; CDR3 protein: CASTPRSAGGYNEQFF; CDR3 DNA: TGTGCCAGCACCCCGAGGTCAGCGGGGGGGTACAATGAGCAGTTCTTC
D gene: NA; V gene: TRBV4-1; clone size: NA; J gene: TRBJ1-2; CDR3 protein: CASNQVRGSNYGYTF; CDR3 DNA: TGCGCCAGCAACCAAGTTCGGGGCTCTAACTATGGCTACACCTTC
D gene: NA; V gene: TRBV6-5; clone size: NA; J gene: TRBJ1-2; CDR3 protein: CASSIRQAHYGYTF; CDR3 DNA: TGTGCCAGCAGCATCCGACAGGCCCACTATGGCTACACCTTC
D gene: TRBD2; V gene: TRBV10-1; clone size: few; J gene: TRBJ2-7; CDR3 protein: CASSDGPPGGSYEQYF; CDR3 DNA: TGCGCCAGCAGTGACGGCCCCCCGGGGGGCTCCTACGAGCAGTACTTC
D gene: NA; V gene: TRBV7-3; clone size: NA; J gene: TRBJ2-3; CDR3 protein: CASSPHIITSTDTQYF; CDR3 DNA: TGTGCCAGCAGCCCCCACATCATCACTAGCACAGATACGCAGTATTTT
D gene: NA; V gene: TRBV20-1; clone size: NA; J gene: TRBJ1-5; CDR3 protein: CSAYPGSNQPQHF; CDR3 DNA: TGCAGTGCGTATCCAGGGAGCAATCAGCCCCAGCATTTT
D gene: TRBD2; V gene: TRBV4-1; clone size: few; J gene: TRBJ2-1; CDR3 protein: CASRPTSGTYNEQFF; CDR3 DNA: TGCGCCAGCAGGCCGACTAGCGGGACTTACAATGAGCAGTTCTTC
D gene: NA; V gene: TRBV12-3/TRBV12-4; clone size: NA; J gene: TRBJ1-2; CDR3 protein: CASSFRHPRTYGYTF; CDR3 DNA: TGTGCCAGCAGTTTCAGGCATCCACGGACCTATGGCTACACCTTC
D gene: NA; V gene: TRBV5-1; clone size: once; J gene: TRBJ1-4; CDR3 protein: CASSNQGRGDEKLFF; CDR3 DNA: TGCGCCAGCTCCAACCAGGGCAGGGGAGATGAAAAACTGTTTTTT
D gene: NA; V gene: TRBV11-2; clone size: NA; J gene: TRBJ1-3; CDR3 protein: CASSLSPASADGQFSGNTIYF; CDR3 DNA: TGTGCCAGCAGCTTATCCCCGGCCAGTGCCGACGGCCAGTTCTCTGGAAACACCATATATTTT
D gene: NA; V gene: TRBV20-1; clone size: NA; J gene: TRBJ1-1; CDR3 protein: CSARDPRRVNTEAFF; CDR3 DNA: TGCAGTGCTAGAGATCCCCGCAGGGTGAACACTGAAGCTTTCTTT
D gene: TRBD2; V gene: TRBV7-2; clone size: NA; J gene: TRBJ2-7; CDR3 protein: CASSATSGVTYEQYF; CDR3 DNA: TGTGCCAGCAGCGCAACTAGCGGGGTTACCTACGAGCAGTACTTC
D gene: NA; V gene: TRBV6-1; clone size: few; J gene: TRBJ2-7; CDR3 protein: CATSPGPRYNEQYF; CDR3 DNA: TGTGCCACCTCACCGGGACCACGCTACAATGAGCAGTACTTC